These 17 T cell receptor beta chains were sequenced from one sample in a study of shared clonotypes between healthy human individuals. Cells designated naive CD8 were CD45RO-negative and were positively selected for CCR7, with terminally differentiated effector memory CD45RA+ cells excluded. Clones were sequenced by immunoSEQ multiplex PCR, and TCRdb holds only the in-frame ones, with some missing. The table records hundreds of thousands of clones, 92% of them present only once. Sequencing input: naive CD8+ T cells sorted from blood. These receptors all come from a man younger than 40 in good health.

This chain uses TRBV13 with TRBJ2-7; D gene unclear. Trimming removed 2 bases from V and 2 bases from J, with 4 bases in between. The CDR3 runs to 12 residues. Germline CDR1 PRHDT, CDR2 FYEKMQ (reference sequence). The CDR3 DNA is TGTGCCAGCAGCTTATCGGCCTACGAGCAGTACTTC. Its translation is CASSLSAYEQYF.

The J gene is TRBJ2-1, the V gene TRBV14; D is ambiguous. Trimming cost V 1 base and J 9 bases, with 7 bases left between them. Germline loops: CDR1 SGHDN, CDR2 FVKESK. This CDR3 comprises 12 residues. This CDR3 is CASSQGVAEQFF. The DNA for the CDR3 is TGTGCCAGCAGCCAAGGCGTTGCTGAGCAGTTCTTC.

The chain is built from TRBV6-5 and TRBJ2-1; perhaps TRBD2 as D (6 bases). Trimming stripped 0 bases from V and 3 bases from J, with 12 bases between. Germline-derived CDR1 and CDR2 are MNHEY and SVGAGI. The CDR3 consists of 16 residues. CDR3 loop: CASSYSSGPIYNEQFF. Written as DNA, the CDR3 is TGTGCCAGCAGTTACTCCAGCGGGCCAATCTACAATGAGCAGTTCTTC.

The chain combines TRBV5-4 with TRBJ1-1, with D hard to call. In germline, CDR1 is SGHNT, CDR2 YYREEE (reference sequence). The CDR3 runs 15 residues. V was pared by 9 bases and J by 1 base, with 19 bases between. CDR3 loop: CATFLFGEPNTEAFF. The DNA of the CDR3 is TGTGCCACCTTCCTTTTCGGGGAACCGAACACTGAAGCTTTCTTT.

A note on this clone: The sample contains more than one DNA sequence encoding this CDR3. This chain uses TRBV19 with TRBJ2-1; D is undetermined. CDR3 size: 15 residues. The V and J ends lost 3 bases and 0 bases respectively, with 9 bases between them. Germline V gene sequence: CDR1 LNHDA, CDR2 SQIVND (reference sequence). This CDR3 is CASSISGSSYNEQFF. CDR3 nucleotides: TGTGCCAGTAGTATTTCGGGCAGCTCCTACAATGAGCAGTTCTTC.

This rearrangement joins TRBV10-1 to TRBJ2-7; 12 bases match TRBD1. V was pared by 5 bases and J by 7 bases, with 9 bases of the junction left unmatched. CDR1 is WNHNN, CDR2 SYGVQD, per germline (reference sequence). The CDR3 runs 15 residues. The CDR3 region has the DNA TGCGCCAGCAGTCCTCCGGGACAGGGGGCCGGTGAGCAGTACTTC. Amino acid sequence: CASSPPGQGAGEQYF.

The rearrangement links TRBV6-1 to TRBJ2-7, with D hard to call. The CDR3 has 15 residues. The germline gives CDR1 MNHNS, CDR2 SASEGT. With 3 bases removed from V and 5 bases from J, the gap between germline ends came to 17 bases. The CDR3 nucleotides read TGTGCCAGCAGTGAGAGACGGATCTCAAAGAACGAGCAGTACTTC. It encodes CASSERRISKNEQYF.

V and J are TRBV27 and TRBJ2-1, with a possible D match to TRBD2 (5 bases). Trimming stripped 6 bases from V and 2 bases from J, with 14 bases between. This CDR3 spans 15 amino acids. Germline values: CDR1 MNHEY, CDR2 SMNVEV (reference sequence). The CDR3, as DNA: TGTGCCAGCAGACCCACGAGGACTGCCTACAATGAGCAGTTCTTC. Translation gives CASRPTRTAYNEQFF.

This clone was counted between two and nine times. This chain links TRBV28 with TRBJ1-2; the match to TRBD1 covers 11 bases. Per the germline V gene, CDR1 is MDHEN and CDR2 is SYDVKM. This CDR3 spans 15 amino acids. Trimming cost V 5 bases and J 8 bases; bases outside gene matches: 10. The CDR3 DNA sequence: TGTGCCAGCAGTCCCCCCGGACAGGGGGCACTGGGCTACACCTTC. It encodes CASSPPGQGALGYTF.

V and J are TRBV5-5 and TRBJ2-3, with TRBD2 matching over 7 bases. Germline V gene lookup returns CDR1 SGHKS and CDR2 YYEKEE (reference sequence). The ends lost 4 bases at V and 2 bases at J; junction bases unmatched: 13. CDR3 size: 17 residues. This chain's CDR3 is CASSPGGISGSTDTQYF. The CDR3 DNA reads as TGTGCCAGCAGCCCCGGGGGGATTAGCGGTTCCACAGATACGCAGTATTTT. The full variable domain, completed using reference TRBV5-5 and TRBJ2-3, is DAGVTQSPTHLIKTRGQQVTLRCSPISGHKSVSWYQQVLGQGPQFIFQYYEKEERGRGNFPDRFSARQFPNYSSELNVNALLLGDSALYLCASSPGGISGSTDTQYFGPGTRLTVL.

The chain has TRBV5-4 and TRBJ2-7; 7 positions agree with TRBD2. The length of the CDR3 is 17 residues. Trimming at V came to 3 bases and at J to 2 bases, leaving 14 bases not matched to a gene. Germline V gene lookup returns CDR1 SGHNT and CDR2 YYREEE (reference sequence). This CDR3 is CASSSVIAGLEAYEQYF. The CDR3 DNA reads TGTGCCAGCAGCTCAGTGATAGCGGGTCTCGAGGCCTACGAGCAGTACTTC.

The chain carries TRBV2 and TRBJ2-1; no firm D call. The CDR3 runs to 14 residues. V was pared by 0 bases and J by 4 bases, with 7 bases between. From germline, CDR1 is SNHLY and CDR2 FYNNEI. Here the CDR3 reads CASSEATAYNEQFF. The DNA for the CDR3 is TGTGCCAGCAGTGAAGCGACTGCATACAATGAGCAGTTCTTC.

This chain connects TRBV4-1 to TRBJ2-1, with TRBD2 matching over 7 bases. From germline, CDR1 is MGHRA and CDR2 YSYEKL. The CDR3 totals 13 residues. The V gene end was trimmed by 1 base and the J gene end by 8 bases; junction bases not matched to a gene: 2. CDR3 region: CASSQGRGDEQFF. CDR3 DNA sequence: TGCGCCAGCAGCCAAGGTCGGGGGGATGAGCAGTTCTTC.

The J gene is TRBJ2-3, the V gene TRBV10-2; 10 positions match TRBD2. The CDR3 totals 16 residues. V was clipped by 5 bases and J by 5 bases; unmatched bases: 10. From germline, CDR1 is WSHSY and CDR2 SAAADI. CDR3 protein: CASSTSGRASKDTQYF. The CDR3 nucleotides are TGCGCCAGCAGTACAAGCGGGAGGGCCTCAAAAGATACGCAGTATTTT.

Remarks on this clone: The same CDR3 is also encoded by other DNA sequences in this sample. Here the CDR3 DNA reads TGTGCCAGCAGTCCAGGACAGGGCGGCTACGAGCAGTACTTC. Its protein is CASSPGQGGYEQYF. The chain carries TRBV27 and TRBJ2-7; TRBD1 aligns across 8 bases. The length of the CDR3 is 14 residues. V was clipped by 5 bases and J by 3 bases; unmatched bases: 6. Germline V CDR1 and CDR2: MNHEY, SMNVEV (reference sequence).

The chain joins TRBV9 to TRBJ1-1; tentatively, D is TRBD1 (5 bases). This CDR3 contains 16 residues. Trimming took 0 bases from V and 4 from J, leaving 16 bases between them. The V gene's germline CDR1 is SGDLS and CDR2 YYNGEE. CDR3 nucleotides: TGTGCCAGCAGCGTAGCTTTCGGGGCAACATCCACTGAAGCTTTCTTT. As protein: CASSVAFGATSTEAFF.

The chain carries TRBV27 and TRBJ2-1, with D hard to call. The CDR3 has 15 amino acids. Germline CDR1 is MNHEY and CDR2 is SMNVEV (reference sequence). V dropped 2 bases and J dropped 6 bases, with 14 bases sitting between them. Here the CDR3 reads CASSLAGVSVNEQFF. The CDR3 bases are TGTGCCAGCAGTTTAGCTGGGGTGAGTGTCAATGAGCAGTTCTTC.